The present TCR beta chain was sequenced within a study of blood T cell repertoires in COVID-19. Only in-frame clones appear in the TCRdb table, and some are missing; sequencing was by immunoSEQ multiplex PCR. The data hold about 200,000 clones, with 85% to 90% observed a single time. This clone was observed a few times. The sample holds other DNA sequences that translate to the same CDR3. The CDR3 consists of 14 residues. The ends were cut back, 2 bases at V and 9 bases at J, with 11 bases in the middle. From germline, CDR1 is SGHAT and CDR2 FQNNGV. This receptor was obtained from a person aged 65 to 85 with COVID-19, enrolled during active disease. The material sequenced was peripheral blood. The chain has TRBV11-2 and TRBJ1-6, with a possible D match to TRBD1 (5 bases). CDR3 amino acids: CASSLSSGGSPLHF. The DNA of the CDR3 is TGTGCCAGCAGCTTATCTTCCGGGGGTTCACCCCTCCACTTT.